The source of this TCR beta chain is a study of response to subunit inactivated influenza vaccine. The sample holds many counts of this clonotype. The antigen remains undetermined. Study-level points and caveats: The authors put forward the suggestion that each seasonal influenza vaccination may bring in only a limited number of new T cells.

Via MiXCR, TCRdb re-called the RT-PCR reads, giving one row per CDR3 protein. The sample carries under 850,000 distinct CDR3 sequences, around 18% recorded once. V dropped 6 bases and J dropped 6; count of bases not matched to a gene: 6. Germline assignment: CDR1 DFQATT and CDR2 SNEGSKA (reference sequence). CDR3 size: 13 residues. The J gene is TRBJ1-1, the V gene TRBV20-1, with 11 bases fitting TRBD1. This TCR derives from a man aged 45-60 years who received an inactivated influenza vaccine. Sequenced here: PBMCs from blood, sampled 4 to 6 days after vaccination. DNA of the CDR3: TGCAGTGCCGGACAGGGGGCAAGGGCTGAAGCTTTCTTT. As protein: CSAGQGARAEAFF.